This T cell receptor beta chain came from a study of cytomegalovirus exposure and HLA in healthy donors. Trimming cost V 0 bases and J 5 bases; bases outside gene matches: 4. The CDR3 has 14 amino acids. Germline V gives CDR1 SGHRS, CDR2 YFSETQ. Only a few counts were recorded for this clone. What it binds is not known. PCR amplification relied on 60 Vbeta primers (plus 13 Jbeta primers). Profiled with immunoSEQ multiplex PCR; TCRdb holds only in-frame clones, not every one. The sample carries 35,000 or so clones, roughly four fifths recorded once. Regarding the study as a whole: Researchers reported from a later analysis that most CMV-associated TCR beta chains appeared HLA-restricted. Cytomegalovirus-associated status was assigned to 164 TCR beta chains. V- and J-gene trimming of TCR beta was linked (in a later analysis) to a missense DCLRE1C variant.

Specimen: PBMCs. The sequence was collected from a woman aged 40 to 49 in good health and CMV-seronegative. The V gene is TRBV5-1, the J gene TRBJ2-5; TRBD1 matches 7 bases. As DNA, the CDR3 is TGCGCCAGCAGCTTGGGCCGGGGACAGGAGACCCAGTACTTC. It encodes CASSLGRGQETQYF.